The 26 T cell receptor beta chains reported below all come from one sample, sequenced in a study of blood T cell repertoires in COVID-19. Profiling relied on immunoSEQ multiplex PCR, and the TCRdb table lists in-frame clones only, not all of them. The sample includes about 100,000 clones, more than 85% of them seen just once. The sample comprised peripheral blood. These receptors came from a man aged 18 to 29 with acute or convalescent COVID-19.

This sequence joins TRBV2 and TRBJ1-5; TRBD1 matches 7 bases. CDR1 and CDR2 (germline): SNHLY, FYNNEI. The V segment lost 6 bases and the J segment 4 bases; nucleotides outside the gene matches: 3. The CDR3 consists of 13 residues. The CDR3 bases are TGTGCCAGCAGACCACAGGGGAATCAGCCCCAGCATTTT. It codes for CASRPQGNQPQHF.

V and J are TRBV18 and TRBJ1-1, with TRBD1 matching over 9 bases. Germline V gives CDR1 KGHSH, CDR2 LQKENI. The CDR3 loop spans 16 amino acids. With 0 bases clipped from V and 7 bases from J, the junction kept 9 bases outside the gene matches. As DNA, the CDR3 is TGTGCCAGCTCACCACCAGGGACAGGGTTTATGGGTGAAGCTTTCTTT. Translating it yields CASSPPGTGFMGEAFF. Variable domain in full (rest from reference TRBV18 and TRBJ1-1): NAGVMQNPRHLVRRRGQEARLRCSPMKGHSHVYWYRQLPEEGLKFMVYLQKENIIDESGMPKERFSAEFPKEGPSILRIQQVVRGDSAAYFCASSPPGTGFMGEAFFGQGTRLTVV.

The V and J genes are TRBV24-1 and TRBJ2-2; D gene ambiguous. This CDR3 has 15 residues. The germline gives CDR1 KGHDR, CDR2 SFDVKD. Deletions cut 3 bases from V and 5 bases from J, with 12 bases between. The CDR3 loop reads CATSDPGSRTGELFF. In nucleotides, the CDR3 is TGTGCCACCAGTGATCCCGGGTCGAGGACCGGGGAGCTGTTTTTT.

CDR3 sequence reads: CASSIDRAGGWNTEAFF. The DNA of the CDR3 is TGTGCCAGTAGTATAGATAGGGCAGGGGGATGGAACACTGAAGCTTTCTTT. The chain recombines TRBV19 with TRBJ1-1, with 7 bases fitting TRBD1. J was trimmed by 1 base and V by 0 bases; bases with no gene match: 8. The CDR3 runs 17 residues. Germline V gene sequence: CDR1 LNHDA, CDR2 SQIVND (reference sequence).

The V and J genes are TRBV5-1 and TRBJ2-5; TRBD1 matches 8 bases. The germline V gene has CDR1 SGHRS and CDR2 YFSETQ. This CDR3 comprises 14 residues. Trimming took 6 bases from V and 5 from J; bases not matched to a gene: 9. CDR3 sequence reads: CASTKGQGTETQYF. CDR3 nucleotides: TGCGCCAGCACCAAAGGACAGGGCACGGAGACCCAGTACTTC.

The J gene is TRBJ1-3, the V gene TRBV7-9, with a possible D match to TRBD1 (6 bases). From germline, CDR1 is SEHNR and CDR2 FQNEAQ (reference sequence). V lost 7 bases and J lost 6, with 16 bases in between. The CDR3 totals 14 residues. The CDR3, as DNA: TGTGCCAGCACCTCCGGGGGGCTGGTAAACACCATATATTTT. It encodes CASTSGGLVNTIYF.

The chain employs TRBV11-2 and TRBJ2-7; 7 bases are a match to TRBD2. In germline, CDR1 is SGHAT, CDR2 FQNNGV. Germline trimming cut 4 bases from V and 2 bases from J; bases unmatched to any gene: 14. The CDR3 has 17 residues. CDR3 in DNA: TGTGCCAGCAGCTCCCCCCGGATGGGGGGGAGACCCTACGAGCAGTACTTC. Translating it yields CASSSPRMGGRPYEQYF. The variable domain in full, completed from reference TRBV11-2 and TRBJ2-7, reads EAGVAQSPRYKIIEKRQSVAFWCNPISGHATLYWYQQILGQGPKLLIQFQNNGVVDDSQLPKDRFSAERLKGVDSTLKIQPAKLEDSAVYLCASSSPRMGGRPYEQYFGPGTRLTVT.

The V gene is TRBV28, the J gene TRBJ1-2, with 8 bases identical to TRBD1. This CDR3 has 17 residues. Germline CDR1 MDHEN, CDR2 SYDVKM. The junction had 14 bases not matched to a gene; V was cut back by 6 bases and J by 2 bases. The CDR3: CASRILDRQGRNYGYTF. The CDR3 bases are TGTGCCAGCAGAATACTCGATAGACAGGGGAGGAACTATGGCTACACCTTC.

This rearrangement joins TRBV11-2 to TRBJ2-7, with 7 bases fitting TRBD1. The CDR3 totals 14 residues. V shed 5 bases and J 2 bases; nucleotides not matched to a gene: 6. Germline V CDR1 and CDR2: SGHAT, FQNNGV. CDR3 loop: CASSPRDSPYEQYF. As DNA, the CDR3 is TGTGCCAGCAGCCCCCGGGACAGCCCCTACGAGCAGTACTTC.

The chain has TRBV9 and TRBJ2-5; TRBD1 might be the D (6 bases). The CDR3 length is 16 residues. Germline lookup yields CDR1 SGDLS and CDR2 YYNGEE. V shed 0 bases and J shed 0 bases, with 12 bases lying between them. The CDR3 DNA is TGTGCCAGCAGCGTAGGAGCCCGGGACAACCAAGAGACCCAGTACTTC. As protein: CASSVGARDNQETQYF.

This chain uses TRBV3-1 (or the pseudogene TRBV3-2) with TRBJ2-3; possible D gene TRBD2, 5 bases. The CDR3 runs 16 residues. Trimming took off 4 bases at V and 3 bases at J, with 17 bases between the two ends. Germline CDR1 reads LGHDT; CDR2 reads YNNKEL (reference sequence). The CDR3 bases are TGTGCCAGCAGCCGATTCGGGCCACTAGAGACAGATACGCAGTATTTT. Residues: CASSRFGPLETDTQYF.

V and J are TRBV9 and TRBJ1-6, with D perhaps TRBD1 (6 bases). Germline CDR1 reads SGDLS; CDR2 reads YYNGEE. The CDR3 loop spans 14 amino acids. V lost 4 bases to trimming and J lost 9 bases, with 14 bases between them. CDR3 coding DNA: TGTGCCAGCAGCTCCCAGGGGATCGGTTCACCCCTCCACTTT. Translated, it gives CASSSQGIGSPLHF.

As DNA, the CDR3 is TGTGCCAGCAGCTTGGAGGATACGCAGTATTTT. It translates to CASSLEDTQYF. This chain joins TRBV11-2 and TRBJ2-3; the D is unclear. The CDR3 consists of 11 residues. Germline-derived CDR1 and CDR2 are SGHAT and FQNNGV. V lost 3 bases, J lost 6 bases, and 4 bases lay in between. Full variable domain (rest looked up from reference TRBV11-2 and TRBJ2-3): EAGVAQSPRYKIIEKRQSVAFWCNPISGHATLYWYQQILGQGPKLLIQFQNNGVVDDSQLPKDRFSAERLKGVDSTLKIQPAKLEDSAVYLCASSLEDTQYFGPGTRLTVL.

This chain connects TRBV30 to TRBJ2-7; 9 nucleotides agree with TRBD2. Germline CDR1 and CDR2: GTSNPN and SVGIG (reference sequence). The V segment lost 1 base and the J segment 2 bases; nucleotides outside the gene matches: 6. This CDR3 spans 15 amino acids. CDR3 region: CAWSGVAGVTYEQYF. CDR3 in DNA: TGTGCCTGGAGTGGGGTAGCGGGAGTAACCTACGAGCAGTACTTC.

The gene calls are TRBV4-1 and TRBJ2-7, with D perhaps matching TRBD2 (5 bases). Germline loops: CDR1 MGHRA, CDR2 YSYEKL. V was trimmed by 2 bases and J by 4 bases, leaving 15 bases between them. The CDR3 totals 15 residues. The CDR3: CASSQRDSDSYEQYF. CDR3 nucleotides: TGCGCCAGCAGCCAACGGGATAGCGACTCTTACGAGCAGTACTTC.

The chain uses TRBV19 and TRBJ2-3, with D possibly TRBD1 on 6 matching bases. The V and J ends lost 6 bases and 2 bases respectively, with 15 bases between them. The CDR3 spans 15 residues. The germline CDR1 and CDR2 sequences are LNHDA and SQIVND (reference sequence). The CDR3 region is CASSLTGTLTDTQYF. The DNA of the CDR3 is TGTGCCAGTAGCTTAACAGGGACCCTCACAGATACGCAGTATTTT.

DNA of the CDR3: TGTGCCAGCAGCTTAGATGGGGCCTATAGCAATCAGCCCCAGCATTTT. Protein sequence: CASSLDGAYSNQPQHF. V usage is TRBV11-2 and J usage is TRBJ1-5; D possibly corresponds to TRBD1 (5 bases). The germline gives CDR1 SGHAT, CDR2 FQNNGV. The CDR3 contains 16 residues. Trimming removed 0 bases from V and 0 bases from J, with 9 bases in between.

This rearrangement joins TRBV27 to TRBJ2-6; weak D call: TRBD2 (6 bases). The length of the CDR3 is 17 residues. V gave up 5 bases and J gave up 9 bases, with 23 bases separating them. Germline V gene lookup returns CDR1 MNHEY and CDR2 SMNVEV (reference sequence). DNA of the CDR3: TGTGCCAGCAGTGCCACTAAGAGCCGGGACTCCGGCAACGTCCTGACTTTC. Its translation is CASSATKSRDSGNVLTF.

This clone was detected a few times. The chain couples TRBV6-5 to TRBJ2-3, with 10 bases lining up with TRBD2. CDR3 length equals 12 residues. The V gene's germline CDR1 is MNHEY and CDR2 SVGAGI. CDR3 DNA sequence: TGTGCAGCGGGAGGGATCACAGATACGCAGTATTTT. Protein: CAAGGITDTQYF.

V and J are TRBV3-1 (or the pseudogene TRBV3-2) and TRBJ2-3; TRBD2 matches at 9 bases. The germline V gene has CDR1 LGHDT and CDR2 YNNKEL (reference sequence). The CDR3 loop spans 20 amino acids. Trimming took 2 bases from V and 0 from J; bases not matched to a gene: 15. Here the CDR3 DNA reads TGTGCCAGCAGCCAATTTAAGGGTTTGCGGGGGGGCCGGAGCACAGATACGCAGTATTTT. Translating it yields CASSQFKGLRGGRSTDTQYF.

This chain links TRBV9 with TRBJ2-6; maybe TRBD1 (5 bases). The CDR3 is made up of 18 amino acids. With 4 bases removed from V and 1 base from J, the gap between germline ends came to 18 bases. Germline values: CDR1 SGDLS, CDR2 YYNGEE. In DNA, the CDR3 is TGTGCCAGCAGCCCCCTGGGGCAGGGCCAGTCTGGGGCCAACGTCCTGACTTTC. Protein: CASSPLGQGQSGANVLTF.

V gene TRBV27 combines with J gene TRBJ2-5, with 8 positions matching TRBD2. The CDR3 is 15 amino acids. J gave up 4 bases and V 3 bases, and 7 bases lay outside the gene matches. Germline V CDR1 and CDR2: MNHEY, SMNVEV (reference sequence). The CDR3 region is CASSFGGLAGETQYF. CDR3 DNA: TGTGCCAGCAGTTTCGGTGGTCTAGCGGGAGAGACCCAGTACTTC.

The chain links TRBV6-1 to TRBJ2-1; tentative D call: TRBD1 (7 bases). V gave up 2 bases and J gave up 2 bases, with 16 bases separating them. This CDR3 has 17 residues. Germline V gene sequence: CDR1 MNHNS, CDR2 SASEGT. CDR3 in DNA: TGTGCCAGCAGTGAAAGGAGAGGGGGGACAGCCTACAATGAGCAGTTCTTC. Amino acids: CASSERRGGTAYNEQFF.

J is TRBJ1-1 and V is TRBV4-1; D is unclear. Germline V CDR1 and CDR2: MGHRA, YSYEKL. The ends were cut back, 3 bases at V and 3 bases at J, with 11 bases in the middle. The CDR3 has 14 residues. The CDR3 bases are TGCGCCAGCAGCCACGCGGGGATACACACTGAAGCTTTCTTT. This translates into CASSHAGIHTEAFF.

This chain's CDR3 is CASSQAPGENTIYF. The DNA of the CDR3 is TGCGCCAGCAGCCAAGCCCCAGGGGAAAACACCATATATTTT. The chain uses TRBV4-1 and TRBJ1-3; D perhaps matches TRBD1 (6 bases). The germline V gene encodes CDR1 MGHRA and CDR2 YSYEKL. Trimming left V 1 base short and J 6 bases short, with 10 bases between. CDR3 size: 14 residues.

CDR3 coding DNA: TGCGCCAGCAGCCGACAGCGACAAAACACAGATACGCAGTATTTT. It translates to CASSRQRQNTDTQYF. The chain couples TRBV5-1 to TRBJ2-3; D may be TRBD1 (5 bases). The germline V gene has CDR1 SGHRS and CDR2 YFSETQ. The CDR3 consists of 15 residues. Between the trimmed V and J ends, which lost 4 bases and 2 bases, there was a span of 14 bases. The full variable domain, completed using reference TRBV5-1 and TRBJ2-3, is KAGVTQTPRYLIKTRGQQVTLSCSPISGHRSVSWYQQTPGQGLQFLFEYFSETQRNKGNFPGRFSGRQFSNSRSEMNVSTLELGDSALYLCASSRQRQNTDTQYFGPGTRLTVL.